This TCR beta chain was identified during a study of Ad26.COV2.S vaccination and SARS-CoV-2 variants. The overall study: The study gave Ad26.COV2.S intramuscularly, once or twice 56 days apart.

Findings and caveats of the study: Comparable non-spike TCR breadth was observed in vaccine and placebo recipients.

Data came from immunoSEQ multiplex PCR; TCRdb stores just in-frame clones and leaves some out. This sample has around 250,000 clones, with over 75% found just once. Per germline, CDR1 MNHEY and CDR2 SVGAGI. The V gene lost 5 bases and the J gene lost 1 base, with 10 bases spanning the gap. CDR3 length: 14 amino acids. In regard to this clone: Its antigen is not identified.

Stated treatment: some 20 received Ad26.COV2.S at low or high dose, single or two shots; 5 received placebo; per-sample allocation not given. All samples were drawn on day 63, counting from the first vaccine or placebo injection. In Boston, the donor was an adult between 18-55 years of age. This TCR derives from a person between 18 and 65 years old who received the Ad26.COV2.S COVID-19 vaccine or a placebo. This sample comprised peripheral blood, obtained in a trial of Ad26.COV2.S vaccine versus placebo. This chain links TRBV6-5 with TRBJ2-3; no clear D gene. The CDR3 sequence: CASSPGYRTDTQYF. The CDR3, as DNA: TGTGCCAGCAGTCCCGGTTATCGCACAGATACGCAGTATTTT.